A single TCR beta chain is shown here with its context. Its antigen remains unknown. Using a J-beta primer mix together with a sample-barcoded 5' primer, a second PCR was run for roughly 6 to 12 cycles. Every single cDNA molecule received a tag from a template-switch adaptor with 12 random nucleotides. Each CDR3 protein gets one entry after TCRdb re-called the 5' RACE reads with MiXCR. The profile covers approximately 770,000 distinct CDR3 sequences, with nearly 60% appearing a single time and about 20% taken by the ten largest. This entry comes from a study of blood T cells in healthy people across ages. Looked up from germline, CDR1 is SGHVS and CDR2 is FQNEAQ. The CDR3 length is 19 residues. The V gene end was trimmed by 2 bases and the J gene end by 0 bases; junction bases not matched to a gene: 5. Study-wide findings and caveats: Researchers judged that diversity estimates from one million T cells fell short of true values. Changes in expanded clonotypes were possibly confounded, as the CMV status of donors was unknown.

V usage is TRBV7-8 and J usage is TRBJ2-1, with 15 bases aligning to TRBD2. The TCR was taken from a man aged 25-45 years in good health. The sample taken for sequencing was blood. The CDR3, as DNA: TGTGCCAGCAGCTTAACCGGACTAGCGGGAGGGCCCTCCTACAATGAGCAGTTCTTC. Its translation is CASSLTGLAGGPSYNEQFF.